A single sample gave rise to the 5 T cell receptor beta chains below, sequenced in a study of response to subunit inactivated influenza vaccine. Via MiXCR, TCRdb re-called the RT-PCR reads, giving one row per CDR3 protein. This sample has about 580,000 distinct CDR3 sequences, with about 14% found just once. The sequences come from PBMCs from blood, collected less than 13 days after vaccination. The receptors originated from a man aged 50 to 60 who received an inactivated influenza vaccine.

This clonotype occurred a few times. The rearrangement links TRBV7-9 to TRBJ2-5; the D call may be TRBD1 or TRBD2 (5 bases each). The CDR3 length is 15 residues. The germline V and J ends were trimmed by 7 bases and 3 bases, with 18 bases remaining between them. From germline, CDR1 is SEHNR and CDR2 FQNEAQ (reference sequence). The CDR3 DNA is TGTGCCAGCACCCTACAGGATTCGGGAAAAGAGACCCAGTACTTC. Translation: CASTLQDSGKETQYF.

This rearrangement joins TRBV7-8 to TRBJ2-7; possibly TRBD2 for D (6 bases). The length of the CDR3 is 16 residues. The germline CDR1 and CDR2 sequences are SGHVS and FQNEAQ. The V and J ends lost 5 bases and 5 bases respectively, with 22 bases between them. The CDR3 spells CASSPPLREVSHEQYF. CDR3 in DNA: TGTGCCAGCAGCCCGCCGTTGAGGGAGGTGTCTCACGAGCAGTACTTC.

On this clonotype: At one of its ends the junction is not consistent with the germline gene, which may arise from a read error. The chain employs TRBV7-7 and TRBJ2-1; D unclear. The CDR3 is 13 residues long. Per the germline V gene, CDR1 is SSHAT and CDR2 is FNYEAQ (reference sequence). CDR3 sequence reads: CASSLNSHNEQFF. In DNA form, the CDR3 reads TGTGCTAGCAGCTTAAACAGCCACAATGAGCAGTTCTTC.

This clonotype was found a few times. The gene calls are TRBV10-3 and TRBJ2-3; D not certain. The germline CDR1 and CDR2 sequences are ENHRY and SYGVKD. The CDR3 runs to 15 residues. The ends were cut back, 0 bases at V and 0 bases at J, with 7 bases in the middle. CDR3 bases: TGTGCCATCAGTGAGTCGTGGGTGAGCACAGATACGCAGTATTTT. Translation gives CAISESWVSTDTQYF.

Many counts were recorded for this clonotype. This chain links TRBV20-1 with TRBJ2-3; the D is unclear. Germline V lookup: CDR1 DFQATT, CDR2 SNEGSKA (reference sequence). The CDR3 extends over 13 amino acids. V was trimmed by 3 bases and J by 6 bases, leaving 13 bases between them. The CDR3: CSARRTPHDTQYF. In DNA form, the CDR3 reads TGCAGTGCTAGGAGGACCCCCCACGATACGCAGTATTTT.